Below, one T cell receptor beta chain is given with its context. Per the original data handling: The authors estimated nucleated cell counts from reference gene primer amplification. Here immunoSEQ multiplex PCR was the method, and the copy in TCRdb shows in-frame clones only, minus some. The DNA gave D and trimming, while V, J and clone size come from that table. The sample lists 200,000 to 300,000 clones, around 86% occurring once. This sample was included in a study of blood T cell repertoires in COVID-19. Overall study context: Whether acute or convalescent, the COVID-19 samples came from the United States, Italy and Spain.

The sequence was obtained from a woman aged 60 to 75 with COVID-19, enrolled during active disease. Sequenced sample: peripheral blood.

The CDR3 sequence: CASSPNAGTGHNSPLHF. The CDR3 DNA reads as TGTGCCAGCAGCCCGAATGCCGGGACAGGCCATAATTCACCCCTCCACTTT. V and J are TRBV4-2 and TRBJ1-6; 8 nucleotides agree with TRBD1. This CDR3 contains 17 residues. The germline V gene encodes CDR1 LGHNA and CDR2 YNFKEQ. The V and J ends lost 4 bases and 5 bases, in that order; junction bases with no gene match: 10.